This T cell receptor beta chain is drawn from a study of a mutant IDH1 vaccine in newly diagnosed glioma. Study-level background: Vaccination started 4-6 weeks after radiotherapy alone, or with temozolomide cycles. Receipt of radiotherapy, temozolomide, or both preceded the study, and most received both. At week 35 came visit V12, and visit V13 followed at week 47.

The table lists this clone with a few counts. No antigen is known for it. This CDR3 region has 13 residues. Germline loops: CDR1 LGHNA, CDR2 YNFKEQ. With 2 bases clipped from V and 5 bases from J, the junction kept 3 bases outside the gene matches. Time point denoted: week 35, safety follow-up. Doses of 300 ug of mutant IDH1 20-mer peptide were given with topical imiquimod. The patients were given eight vaccinations, one each in weeks 1, 3, 5, 7, 11, 15, 19 and 23. Sequenced by immunoSEQ multiplex PCR; TCRdb stores in-frame clones only, minus some. The sample shows about 42,000 clones, roughly four fifths of them seen only once.

The specimen comprised PBMCs, sampled from a glioma patient whose treatment included an IDH1 peptide vaccine. The chain carries TRBV4-2 and TRBJ2-7, with 7 bases lining up with TRBD1. The receptor's source is a woman in her forties or fifties with glioma. DNA of the CDR3: TGTGCCAGCAGCCAAACAGGGGTCCACGAGCAGTACTTC. Its protein product is CASSQTGVHEQYF.